This T cell receptor (beta chain) was recovered during a study of technical replicates of blood from several donors. The V and J ends lost 3 bases and 2 bases respectively, with 7 bases between them. This CDR3 is built from 14 residues. Germline assignment: CDR1 MDHEN and CDR2 SYDVKM. TCRdb's table, derived via immunoSEQ multiplex PCR, lists solely in-frame clones and lacks some. This repertoire shows under 95,000 clones, roughly 96% found once; its top ten account for roughly 0.28%. This clone appeared once. This clonotype was obtained from a human donor in good health. This chain uses TRBV28 with TRBJ2-2, with D possibly TRBD2 on 6 matching bases. The sequencing input was T cells isolated from PBMCs. The CDR3 sequence is CASSFTSNTGELFF. As DNA, the CDR3 is TGTGCCAGCAGTTTTACTAGCAACACCGGGGAGCTGTTTTTT. Full variable domain (rest looked up from reference TRBV28 and TRBJ2-2): DVKVTQSSRYLVKRTGEKVFLECVQDMDHENMFWYRQDPGLGLRLIYFSYDVKMKEKGDIPEGYSVSREKKERFSLILESASTNQTSMYLCASSFTSNTGELFFGEGSRLTVL.